This record looks at one TCR beta chain sequence and its context. Its antigen is unknown. These data come from a study of shared clonotypes between healthy human individuals. Study findings and constraints: Non-shared clonotypes were found to have lower generation probabilities than the clonotypes that were shared by all four of the sorted-subset donors. Tissue TCR repertoires likely differ from these blood-only repertoires.

Deep-level assay runs were performed. Per sorted-subset replicate PCR, input was approximately 200 ng DNA, representing roughly 30,000 T cell genomes. Method: immunoSEQ multiplex PCR; TCRdb's copy keeps in-frame clones and lacks some. This table has a few million clones, over 90% appearing once. In germline, CDR1 is SGHRS, CDR2 YFSETQ. The CDR3 runs 14 residues. Trimming removed 4 bases at V and 1 base at J, with 11 bases between. The chain couples TRBV5-1 to TRBJ1-1; perhaps TRBD1 as D (5 bases). The sequenced sample was naive CD4+ T cells from PBMCs. Documented subset: CD45RA+ positively selected. The source is a man between 18 and 35 years old in good health. Some clones in this sample may be carry-over from other donors' samples. The CDR3 DNA follows: TGCGCCAGCAGCCTAATGACAGAGAACACTGAAGCTTTCTTT. Translating gives CASSLMTENTEAFF.